This T cell receptor beta chain was profiled in a study of T cell responses to AZD1222 COVID-19 vaccine. As for the study in general: Second doses at about 4 or about 12 weeks were pooled. Study-wide points: Sampling captured repertoires only after the peak T cell response. Clonal diversity may have been underestimated in mostly white British donors. Seropositivity was recorded at baseline in only 6 or 7 AZD1222 recipients.

Worth noting for this clone: Its antigen is as yet unknown.

TCRdb's table, derived via immunoSEQ multiplex PCR, lists solely in-frame clones and lacks some. The sample yields about 88,000 clones, 85% to 90% seen once. This specimen consisted of peripheral blood, obtained on day 0 of AZD1222 vaccination. The sequence was obtained from an adult in good health.

CDR3 amino acids: CASSYSGQGKLFF. The DNA for the CDR3 is TGTGCCAGCAGTTACTCCGGACAGGGGAAACTGTTTTTT. The chain employs TRBV6-5 and TRBJ1-4; 9 nucleotides match TRBD1. J gave up 11 bases and V 0 bases, and 1 base lay outside the gene matches. The germline gives CDR1 MNHEY, CDR2 SVGAGI. This CDR3 comprises 13 residues.